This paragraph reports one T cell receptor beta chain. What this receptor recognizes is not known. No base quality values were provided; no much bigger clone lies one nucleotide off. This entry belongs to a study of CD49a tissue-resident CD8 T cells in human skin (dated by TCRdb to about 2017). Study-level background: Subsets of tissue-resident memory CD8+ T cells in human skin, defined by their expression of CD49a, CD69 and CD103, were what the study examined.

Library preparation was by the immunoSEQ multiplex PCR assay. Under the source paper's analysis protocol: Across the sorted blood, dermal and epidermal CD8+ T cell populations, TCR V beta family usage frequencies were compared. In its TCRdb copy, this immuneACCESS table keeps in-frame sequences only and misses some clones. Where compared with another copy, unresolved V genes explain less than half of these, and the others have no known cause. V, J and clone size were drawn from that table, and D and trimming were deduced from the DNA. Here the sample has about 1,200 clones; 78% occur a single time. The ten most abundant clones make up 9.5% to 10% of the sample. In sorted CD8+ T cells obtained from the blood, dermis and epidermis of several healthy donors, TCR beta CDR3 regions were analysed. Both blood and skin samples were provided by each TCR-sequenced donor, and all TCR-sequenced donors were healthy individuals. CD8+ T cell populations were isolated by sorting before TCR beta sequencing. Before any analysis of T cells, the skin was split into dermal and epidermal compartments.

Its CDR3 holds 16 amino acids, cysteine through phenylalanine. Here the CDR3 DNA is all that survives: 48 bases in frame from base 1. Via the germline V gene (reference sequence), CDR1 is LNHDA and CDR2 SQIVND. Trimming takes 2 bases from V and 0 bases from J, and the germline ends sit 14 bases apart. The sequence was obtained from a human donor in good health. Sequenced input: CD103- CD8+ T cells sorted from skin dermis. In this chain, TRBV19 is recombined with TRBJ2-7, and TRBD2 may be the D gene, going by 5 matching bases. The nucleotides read TGTGCCAGTAGTATACTCGGAGGACGGAGCTCCTACGAGCAGTACTTC. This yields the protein CASSILGGRSSYEQYF.